These 17 T cell receptor beta chains share one sample of origin, sequenced in a study of T cells after yellow fever vaccination. TCRdb re-derived calls from the 5' RACE reads in MiXCR, one entry per CDR3 protein. The sample records about 360,000 distinct CDR3 sequences, about 6.2% being singletons. Sample: PBMCs, taken 5 days after the yellow fever booster vaccination. The receptor set was obtained from a man younger than 45 who received the YFV17D yellow fever vaccine.

There are many counts of this clonotype. This chain links TRBV20-1 with TRBJ2-1; 14 positions match TRBD2. Per germline, CDR1 DFQATT and CDR2 SNEGSKA (reference sequence). CDR3 length equals 17 residues. V shed 6 bases and J 8 bases; nucleotides not matched to a gene: 15. CDR3 in amino acids: CSAAFPPGTSGSDEQFF. The CDR3 coding sequence is TGCAGTGCCGCTTTCCCCCCCGGGACTAGCGGGAGTGATGAGCAGTTCTTC.

CDR3 in amino acids: CASSSPRQGSLLAKNIQYF. CDR3 in DNA: TGTGCCAGCAGCAGTCCTCGACAGGGATCCCTCTTAGCCAAAAACATTCAGTACTTC. V is TRBV7-8 and J is TRBJ2-4, with 7 bases fitting TRBD1. The CDR3 totals 19 residues. With V trimmed by 5 bases and J by 0 bases, 16 bases remained unmatched. Germline V CDR1 and CDR2: SGHVS, FQNEAQ.

This clonotype was seen more than once but under ten times. V gene TRBV20-1 combines with J gene TRBJ2-3, with 8 bases aligning to TRBD2. CDR1 and CDR2 (germline): DFQATT, SNEGSKA (reference sequence). V shed 0 bases and J 5 bases; nucleotides not matched to a gene: 10. The CDR3 runs to 16 residues. CDR3 DNA sequence: TGCAGTGCTAGAGACTCTAGCGGGCCTTCGGTAGATACGCAGTATTTT. Translated: CSARDSSGPSVDTQYF.

On this clonotype itself: The junction shows a germline mismatch at one end, possibly a read error. The rearrangement uses TRBV4-3 and TRBJ2-1; D uncertain. CDR1 and CDR2 from the germline V gene are LGHNA and YSLEER. The CDR3 has 15 residues. This CDR3 is CATSPQRISYNEQFF. The DNA of the CDR3 is TGCGCCACCAGCCCCCAGCGCATCTCCTACAATGAGCAGTTCTTC.

The rearrangement joins TRBV10-3 to TRBJ2-1; TRBD1 matches at 7 bases. CDR3 length: 15 amino acids. The germline V gene has CDR1 ENHRY and CDR2 SYGVKD. Unmatched junction bases numbered 11, after V lost 9 bases and J lost 3 bases. CDR3 residues: CAISIGTAVYNEQFF. As DNA, the CDR3 is TGTGCCATAAGCATCGGGACAGCGGTCTACAATGAGCAGTTCTTC.

The table lists this clonotype with a few counts. The gene calls are TRBV28 and TRBJ1-1; 8 bases map to TRBD1. CDR1 is MDHEN and CDR2 is SYDVKM in the germline V gene. With V trimmed by 3 bases and J by 5 bases, 8 bases remained unmatched. The CDR3 length is 15 residues. Written as DNA, the CDR3 is TGTGCCAGCAGTTTCTTACAGGGGGGGAGGACTGAAGCTTTCTTT. This gives the protein CASSFLQGGRTEAFF.

This clonotype came up many times. The chain uses TRBV7-2 and TRBJ2-2, with D unresolved. Germline V gene sequence: CDR1 SGHTA, CDR2 FQGNSA. Trimming removed 3 bases at V and 7 bases at J, with 9 bases between. This CDR3 is built from 13 residues. This chain's CDR3 is CASSFTDLGELFF. Written as DNA, the CDR3 is TGTGCCAGCAGCTTCACGGACCTCGGGGAGCTGTTTTTT.

The chain links TRBV20-1 to TRBJ2-1; TRBD2 matches at 13 bases. The CDR3 runs 15 residues. Germline CDR1 DFQATT, CDR2 SNEGSKA (reference sequence). The ends lost 3 bases at V and 5 bases at J; junction bases unmatched: 4. The CDR3 coding sequence is TGCAGTGCTAGCGGACTAGCGGGGGCTAACAATGAGCAGTTCTTC. Amino acid sequence: CSASGLAGANNEQFF.

The genes are TRBV5-1 and TRBJ2-7; 14 bases map to TRBD2. V shed 2 bases, J shed 0 bases, and the junction held 1 base outside the gene matches. Germline CDR1 SGHRS, CDR2 YFSETQ. This CDR3 comprises 16 residues. The CDR3 DNA is TGCGCCAGCAGCTTCGGGACTAGCGGGAGCTCCTACGAGCAGTACTTC. It yields the protein CASSFGTSGSSYEQYF.

This clonotype was seen more than once but under ten times. The chain employs TRBV20-1 and TRBJ2-3, with 9 bases matching TRBD2. J lost 6 bases, V lost 2 bases, and 6 bases had no gene match. Germline CDR1 DFQATT, CDR2 SNEGSKA (reference sequence). The CDR3 is 14 residues long. Here the CDR3 DNA reads TGCAGTGCTAGACCCCTCAGCGGGAGGGATACGCAGTATTTT. This gives the protein CSARPLSGRDTQYF.

The chain recombines TRBV30 with TRBJ2-2; 7 nucleotides line up with TRBD2. The V gene end was trimmed by 4 bases and the J gene end by 7 bases; junction bases not matched to a gene: 9. The germline CDR1 and CDR2 sequences are GTSNPN and SVGIG (reference sequence). This CDR3 region has 14 residues. CDR3 sequence reads: CAWNVRELVGELFF. In DNA form, the CDR3 reads TGTGCCTGGAATGTGCGGGAGTTGGTCGGGGAGCTGTTTTTT.

This clonotype was seen at least ten times. The chain recombines TRBV18 with TRBJ2-2; possible D gene TRBD1, 6 bases. Germline CDR1 KGHSH, CDR2 LQKENI. The CDR3 is 16 amino acids. Trimming took 6 bases from V and 1 from J, leaving 15 bases between them. The CDR3 loop is CASSPLRGQNTGELFF. As DNA, the CDR3 is TGTGCCAGCTCGCCTCTCCGGGGACAGAACACCGGGGAGCTGTTTTTT.

The sample holds many counts of this clonotype. The V gene is TRBV19, the J gene TRBJ2-5; 7 nucleotides align to TRBD2. Trimming took 6 bases from V and 5 from J; bases not matched to a gene: 12. CDR3 length equals 15 residues. Germline V gene lookup returns CDR1 LNHDA and CDR2 SQIVND (reference sequence). The CDR3 nucleotides read TGTGCCAGTAGCTCCCGGACTAGGCCCGAGGAGACCCAGTACTTC. It encodes CASSSRTRPEETQYF. Using reference TRBV19 and TRBJ2-5 for the parts outside the CDR3, the full variable domain is DGGITQSPKYLFRKEGQNVTLSCEQNLNHDAMYWYRQDPGQGLRLIYYSQIVNDFQKGDIAEGYSVSREKKESFPLTVTSAQKNPTAFYLCASSSRTRPEETQYFGPGTRLLVL.

The V and J genes are TRBV20-1 and TRBJ2-5; D might be TRBD1 or TRBD2, each matching 5 bases. Per the germline V gene, CDR1 is DFQATT and CDR2 is SNEGSKA (reference sequence). The ends were cut back, 3 bases at V and 0 bases at J, with 11 bases in the middle. The CDR3 spans 14 residues. CDR3 DNA: TGCAGTGCTAGCAAGATGGGGGACCAAGAGACCCAGTACTTC. It yields the protein CSASKMGDQETQYF.

A few counts support this clonotype. The gene calls are TRBV20-1 and TRBJ2-2; the D gene could be TRBD1 or TRBD2 (5 bases each). V lost 5 bases and J 4 bases, leaving 14 bases between the germline ends. The V gene's germline CDR1 is DFQATT and CDR2 SNEGSKA (reference sequence). This CDR3 has 14 amino acids. The CDR3 DNA is TGCAGTGCTCTCCGGGGACGAGGCACCGGGGAGCTGTTTTTT. It specifies CSALRGRGTGELFF.

This clonotype was recorded many times. In DNA, the CDR3 is TGCAGTGGGACACTCCAAGAGACCCAGTACTTC. This codes for CSGTLQETQYF. The chain links TRBV20-1 to TRBJ2-5; maybe TRBD1 (5 bases). The CDR3 is made up of 11 amino acids. Trimming took off 7 bases at V and 1 base at J, with 7 bases between the two ends. From germline, CDR1 is DFQATT and CDR2 SNEGSKA (reference sequence).

This rearrangement joins TRBV20-1 to TRBJ2-5; D possibly corresponds to TRBD2 (6 bases). Trimming removed 6 bases at V and 7 bases at J, with 12 bases between. The germline CDR1 and CDR2 sequences are DFQATT and SNEGSKA (reference sequence). This CDR3 has 11 residues. The CDR3 DNA sequence: TGCAGTGCCAGGGACTCTGGGACCCAGTACTTC. Protein: CSARDSGTQYF.